One sample yielded the 3 T cell receptor beta chains listed below, sequenced in a study of T-cell reconstitution after alpha-beta-depleted transplantation in children. The TCRbeta library incorporated unique molecular identifiers. TCRdb re-called the PCR reads through MiXCR, storing one row per CDR3 protein. This sample has some 300,000 distinct CDR3 sequences, with about a tenth found just once. This specimen was PBMCs, taken before TCRalphabeta/CD19-depleted stem cell transplant. These receptor sequences come from a boy younger than two with acute myeloid leukemia, due to receive a stem cell transplant.

This clonotype has at least ten counts. V usage is TRBV7-2 and J usage is TRBJ2-3; weak D call: TRBD1 (6 bases). This CDR3 region has 18 residues. V dropped 2 bases and J dropped 0 bases, with 18 bases sitting between them. CDR1 is SGHTA and CDR2 is FQGNSA in the germline V gene. CDR3 DNA sequence: TGTGCCAGCAGCTTACGTTTCGACAGGACACTGAGCACAGATACGCAGTATTTT. It is translated as CASSLRFDRTLSTDTQYF. Filled out from reference TRBV7-2 and TRBJ2-3, the complete variable domain reads GAGVSQSPSNKVTEKGKDVELRCDPISGHTALYWYRQSLGQGLEFLIYFQGNSAPDKSGLPSDRFSAERTGGSVSTLTIQRTQQEDSAVYLCASSLRFDRTLSTDTQYFGPGTRLTVL.

The table lists this clonotype with many counts. This rearrangement joins TRBV7-2 to TRBJ2-1, with TRBD2 matching over 11 bases. CDR1 and CDR2 (germline): SGHTA, FQGNSA. V gave up 2 bases and J gave up 9 bases; unmatched junction bases: 3. CDR3 length equals 14 residues. CDR3: CASSLTSGRTEQFF. The CDR3 bases are TGTGCCAGCAGCTTAACTAGCGGGAGAACTGAGCAGTTCTTC.

In this sample, this clonotype turned up many times. This rearrangement joins TRBV25-1 to TRBJ1-5; D is undetermined. The V end lost 3 bases, the J end lost 6 bases, and 12 bases lay between the germline ends. The CDR3 is 14 amino acids. Per germline, CDR1 MGHDK and CDR2 SYGVNS. The CDR3 reads CASSEVLWGQPQHF. Here the CDR3 DNA reads TGTGCCAGCAGTGAGGTGCTATGGGGTCAGCCCCAGCATTTT.